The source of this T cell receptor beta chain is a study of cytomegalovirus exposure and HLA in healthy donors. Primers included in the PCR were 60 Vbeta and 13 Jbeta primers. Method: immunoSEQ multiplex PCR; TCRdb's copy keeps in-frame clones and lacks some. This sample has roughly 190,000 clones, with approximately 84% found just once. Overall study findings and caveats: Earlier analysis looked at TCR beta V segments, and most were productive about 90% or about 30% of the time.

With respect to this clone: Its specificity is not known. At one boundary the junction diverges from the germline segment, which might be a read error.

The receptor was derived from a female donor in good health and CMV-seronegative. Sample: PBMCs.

The DNA for the CDR3 is TGTGCCAGCAGCTTTGGGACTAGCGGGGGATCCTCCGAGCAGTACTTC. It encodes CASSFGTSGGSSEQYF. The V and J genes are TRBV13 and TRBJ2-7; 14 positions agree with TRBD2. CDR1 is PRHDT and CDR2 is FYEKMQ in the germline V gene (reference sequence). This CDR3 has 16 amino acids.